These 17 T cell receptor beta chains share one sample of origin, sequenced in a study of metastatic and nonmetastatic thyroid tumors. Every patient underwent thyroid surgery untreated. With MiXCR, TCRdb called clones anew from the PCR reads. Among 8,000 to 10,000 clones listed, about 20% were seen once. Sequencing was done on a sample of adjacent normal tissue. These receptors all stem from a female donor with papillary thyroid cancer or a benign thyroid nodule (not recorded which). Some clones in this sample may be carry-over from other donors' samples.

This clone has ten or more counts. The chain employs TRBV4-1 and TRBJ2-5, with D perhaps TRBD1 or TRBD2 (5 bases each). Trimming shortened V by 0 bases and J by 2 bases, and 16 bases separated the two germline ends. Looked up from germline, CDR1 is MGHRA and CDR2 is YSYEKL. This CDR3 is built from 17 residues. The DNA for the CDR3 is TGCGCCAGCAGCCAAGATCTAAAACGGGACGCACAAGAGACCCAGTACTTC. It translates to CASSQDLKRDAQETQYF.

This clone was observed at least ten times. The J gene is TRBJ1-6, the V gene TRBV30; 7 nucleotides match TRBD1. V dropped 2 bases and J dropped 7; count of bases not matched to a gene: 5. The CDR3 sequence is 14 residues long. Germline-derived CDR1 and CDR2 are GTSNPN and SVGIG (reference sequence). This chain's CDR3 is CAWSRGLENSPLHF. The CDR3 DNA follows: TGTGCCTGGAGTAGGGGGCTCGAGAATTCACCCCTCCACTTT.

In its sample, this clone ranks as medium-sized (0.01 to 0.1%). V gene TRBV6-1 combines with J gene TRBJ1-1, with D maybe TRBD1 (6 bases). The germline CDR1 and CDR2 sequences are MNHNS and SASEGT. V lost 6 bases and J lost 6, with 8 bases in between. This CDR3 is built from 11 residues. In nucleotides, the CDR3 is TGTGCCAGCAGCTACAGGGCTGAAGCTTTCTTT. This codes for CASSYRAEAFF.

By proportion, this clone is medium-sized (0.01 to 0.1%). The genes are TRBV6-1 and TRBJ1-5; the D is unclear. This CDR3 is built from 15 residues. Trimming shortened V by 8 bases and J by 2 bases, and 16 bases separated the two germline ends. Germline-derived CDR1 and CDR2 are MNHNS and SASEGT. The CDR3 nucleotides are TGTGCCAGCCAACCGGGCCGCCGTGGCAATCAGCCCCAGCATTTT. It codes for CASQPGRRGNQPQHF.

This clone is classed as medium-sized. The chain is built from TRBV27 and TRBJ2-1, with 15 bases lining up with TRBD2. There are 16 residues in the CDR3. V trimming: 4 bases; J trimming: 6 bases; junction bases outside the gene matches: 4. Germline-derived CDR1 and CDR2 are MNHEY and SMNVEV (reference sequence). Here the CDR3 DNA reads TGTGCCAGCAGTTCCAGGACTAGCGGGAGGGCCAATGAGCAGTTCTTC. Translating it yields CASSSRTSGRANEQFF.

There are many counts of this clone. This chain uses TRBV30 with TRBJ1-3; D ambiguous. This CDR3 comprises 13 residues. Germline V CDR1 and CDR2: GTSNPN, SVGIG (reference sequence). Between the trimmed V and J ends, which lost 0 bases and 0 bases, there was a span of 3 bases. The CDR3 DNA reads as TGTGCCTGGAGTGTGGCCTCTGGAAACACCATATATTTT. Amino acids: CAWSVASGNTIYF.

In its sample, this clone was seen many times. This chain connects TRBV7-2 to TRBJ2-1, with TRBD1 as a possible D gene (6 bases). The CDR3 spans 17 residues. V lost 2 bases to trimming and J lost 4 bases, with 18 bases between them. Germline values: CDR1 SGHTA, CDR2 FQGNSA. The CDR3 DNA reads TGTGCCAGCAGCTTACCTAGACAGGTCACGGGTTACAATGAGCAGTTCTTC. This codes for CASSLPRQVTGYNEQFF.

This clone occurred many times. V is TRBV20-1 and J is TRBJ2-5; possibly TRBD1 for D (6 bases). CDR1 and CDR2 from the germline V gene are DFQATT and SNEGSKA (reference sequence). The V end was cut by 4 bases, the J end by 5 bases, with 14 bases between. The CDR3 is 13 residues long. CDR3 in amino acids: CSAKQGVRETQYF. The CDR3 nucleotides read TGCAGTGCTAAACAGGGAGTTCGGGAGACCCAGTACTTC.

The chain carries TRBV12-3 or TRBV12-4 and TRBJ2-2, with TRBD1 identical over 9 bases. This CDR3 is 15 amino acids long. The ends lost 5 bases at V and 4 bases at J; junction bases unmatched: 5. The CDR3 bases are TGTGCCAGCAGTCGGGGACAGGGCCTCACCGGGGAGCTGTTTTTT. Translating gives CASSRGQGLTGELFF.

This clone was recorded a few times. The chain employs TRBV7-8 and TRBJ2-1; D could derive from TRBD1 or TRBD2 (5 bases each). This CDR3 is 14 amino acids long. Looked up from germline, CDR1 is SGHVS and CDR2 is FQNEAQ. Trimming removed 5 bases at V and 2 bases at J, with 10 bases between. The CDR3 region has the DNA TGTGCCAGCAGCCCCGGGACCGCCTACAATGAGCAGTTCTTC. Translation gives CASSPGTAYNEQFF. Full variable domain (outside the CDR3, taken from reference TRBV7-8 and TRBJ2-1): GAGVSQSPRYKVAKRGQDVALRCDPISGHVSLFWYQQALGQGPEFLTYFQNEAQLDKSGLPSDRFFAERPEGSVSTLKIQRTQQEDSAVYLCASSPGTAYNEQFFGPGTRLTVL.

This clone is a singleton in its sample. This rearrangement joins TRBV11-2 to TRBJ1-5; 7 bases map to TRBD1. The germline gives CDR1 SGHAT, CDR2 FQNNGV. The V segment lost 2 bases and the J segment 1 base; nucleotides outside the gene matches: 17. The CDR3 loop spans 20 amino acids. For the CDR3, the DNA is TGTGCCAGCAGCTTAAATCTGGTGACAGGGAATTTCGGGAGCAATCAGCCCCAGCATTTT. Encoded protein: CASSLNLVTGNFGSNQPQHF.

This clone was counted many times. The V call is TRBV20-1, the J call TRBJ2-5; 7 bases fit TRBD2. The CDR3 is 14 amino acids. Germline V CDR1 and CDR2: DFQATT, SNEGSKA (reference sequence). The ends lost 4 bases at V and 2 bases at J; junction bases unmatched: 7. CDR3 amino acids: CSAIPLAEQETQYF. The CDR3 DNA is TGCAGTGCTATCCCTCTAGCGGAACAAGAGACCCAGTACTTC.

As DNA, the CDR3 is TGCAGTGCCGATTTGGCGGGGGGACGGTGGGGAGAGACCCAGTACTTC. It codes for CSADLAGGRWGETQYF. The chain carries TRBV20-1 and TRBJ2-5; 8 nucleotides match TRBD2. Trimming removed 6 bases from V and 4 bases from J; junction bases left unmatched: 16. Germline CDR1 DFQATT, CDR2 SNEGSKA (reference sequence). The CDR3 sequence is 16 residues long.

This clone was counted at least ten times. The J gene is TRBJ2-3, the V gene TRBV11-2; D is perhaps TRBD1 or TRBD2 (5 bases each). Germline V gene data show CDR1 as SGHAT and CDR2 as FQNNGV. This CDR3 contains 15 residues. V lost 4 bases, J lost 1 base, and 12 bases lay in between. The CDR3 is CASSSGTFRTDTQYF. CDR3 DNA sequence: TGTGCCAGCAGCTCCGGGACCTTTCGCACAGATACGCAGTATTTT.

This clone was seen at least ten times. CDR3 region: CASSIVANGRLPQHF. The DNA for the CDR3 is TGTGCCAGTAGTATAGTAGCGAACGGCCGACTGCCCCAGCATTTT. The genes are TRBV19 and TRBJ1-5; D gene uncertain. The CDR3 runs 15 residues. Germline V gene data show CDR1 as LNHDA and CDR2 as SQIVND (reference sequence). Trimming removed 1 base at V and 9 bases at J, with 16 bases between.

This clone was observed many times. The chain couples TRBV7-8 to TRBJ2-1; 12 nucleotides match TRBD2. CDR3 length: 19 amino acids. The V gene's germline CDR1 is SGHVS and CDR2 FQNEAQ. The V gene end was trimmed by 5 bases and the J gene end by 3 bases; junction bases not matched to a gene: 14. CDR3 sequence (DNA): TGTGCCAGCAGCACCCGACTAGCGGGAGTCTCTGCTGGCTACAATGAGCAGTTCTTC. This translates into CASSTRLAGVSAGYNEQFF.

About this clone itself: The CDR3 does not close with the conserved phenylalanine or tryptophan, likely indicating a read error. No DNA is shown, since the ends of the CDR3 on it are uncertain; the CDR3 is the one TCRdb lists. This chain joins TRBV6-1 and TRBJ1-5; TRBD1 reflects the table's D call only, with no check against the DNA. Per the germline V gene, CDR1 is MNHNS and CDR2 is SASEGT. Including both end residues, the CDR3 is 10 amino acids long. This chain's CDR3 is CASSVWAGGR.